A single sample is the source of the 10 T cell receptor beta chains below, sequenced in a study of blood T cell repertoires in COVID-19. This table comes from immunoSEQ multiplex PCR, and its TCRdb copy is limited to in-frame clones, with some not included. The sample shows 250,000 to 350,000 clones, about 90% of them seen only once. The sequencing sample was made of peripheral blood. The source is a woman between 50 and 59 years old who had recovered from COVID-19.

The chain links TRBV2 to TRBJ1-5, with a tentative D call TRBD1 (5 bases). Germline V gene lookup returns CDR1 SNHLY and CDR2 FYNNEI. V was clipped by 6 bases and J by 1 base, with 13 bases between them. This CDR3 is 15 amino acids long. For the CDR3, the DNA is TGTGCCAGCAGAAGGGAGGGGACGAGCAATCAGCCCCAGCATTTT. Residues: CASRREGTSNQPQHF.

V is TRBV28 and J is TRBJ2-1; D might be TRBD1 (7 bases). This CDR3 is built from 19 residues. The V end lost 4 bases, the J end lost 8 bases, and 30 bases lay between the germline ends. CDR1 is MDHEN, CDR2 SYDVKM, per germline. CDR3 sequence: CASSSGGRTATVPSDEQFF. The CDR3, as DNA: TGTGCCAGCAGTTCAGGGGGGCGGACAGCGACCGTCCCCAGCGATGAGCAGTTCTTC.

The gene calls are TRBV5-5 and TRBJ1-2; D may be TRBD1 (5 bases). CDR3 length equals 16 residues. Germline V gene sequence: CDR1 SGHKS, CDR2 YYEKEE (reference sequence). V was shortened by 0 bases and J by 8 bases, with 20 bases between the two germline ends. The CDR3 loop reads CASSLAPGLVERGYTF. DNA for the CDR3: TGTGCCAGCAGCTTGGCCCCAGGGTTGGTCGAACGGGGCTACACCTTC.

This chain connects TRBV5-6 to TRBJ2-7; no clear D gene. From germline, CDR1 is SGHDT and CDR2 YYEEEE. CDR3 size: 13 residues. V was pared by 2 bases and J by 4 bases, with 10 bases between. The CDR3 coding sequence is TGTGCCAGCAGCTTAATATCAGCGTACGAGCAGTACTTC. Translating it yields CASSLISAYEQYF.

The rearrangement joins TRBV24-1 to TRBJ2-4, with a weak D call TRBD1 (5 bases). Trimming cost V 1 base and J 3 bases, with 12 bases left between them. Germline V CDR1 and CDR2: KGHDR, SFDVKD. This CDR3 is 16 amino acids long. DNA for the CDR3: TGTGCCACCAGTGATTTAGGGGCAGATCGCAAAAACATTCAGTACTTC. Protein: CATSDLGADRKNIQYF.

The chain is built from TRBV20-1 and TRBJ1-5, with D unclear. Germline-derived CDR1 and CDR2 are DFQATT and SNEGSKA (reference sequence). V was shortened by 3 bases and J by 0 bases, with 6 bases between the two germline ends. The CDR3 has 13 residues. The CDR3 region is CSASINSNQPQHF. CDR3 sequence (DNA): TGCAGTGCTAGTATAAATAGCAATCAGCCCCAGCATTTT.

V is TRBV5-6 and J is TRBJ2-3, with TRBD2 identical over 10 bases. This CDR3 has 15 residues. V trimming: 2 bases; J trimming: 6 bases; junction bases outside the gene matches: 6. Per the germline V gene, CDR1 is SGHDT and CDR2 is YYEEEE. The CDR3: CASSFLAGGSDTQYF. Here the CDR3 DNA reads TGTGCCAGCAGCTTTTTAGCGGGAGGTTCGGATACGCAGTATTTT. Supplemented by reference TRBV5-6 and TRBJ2-3, the full variable domain reads DAGVTQSPTHLIKTRGQQVTLRCSPKSGHDTVSWYQQALGQGPQFIFQYYEEEERQRGNFPDRFSGHQFPNYSSELNVNALLLGDSALYLCASSFLAGGSDTQYFGPGTRLTVL.

Only a few counts were recorded for this clone. The chain uses TRBV7-9 and TRBJ2-7; D is perhaps TRBD2 (6 bases). There are 17 residues in the CDR3. Germline assignment: CDR1 SEHNR and CDR2 FQNEAQ (reference sequence). Trimming removed 1 base from V and 2 bases from J, with 18 bases in between. The CDR3 sequence: CASSLGRGAGSTYEQYF. For the CDR3, the DNA is TGTGCCAGCAGCTTAGGGCGGGGAGCAGGGTCTACCTACGAGCAGTACTTC.

A few counts support this clone. The V call is TRBV27, the J call TRBJ2-1, with 13 bases matching TRBD2. Unmatched junction bases numbered 11, after V lost 2 bases and J lost 4 bases. Germline CDR1 and CDR2: MNHEY and SMNVEV (reference sequence). This CDR3 has 19 amino acids. The CDR3: CASSLRGLAGAQIYNEQFF. CDR3 DNA: TGTGCCAGCAGTTTAAGAGGACTAGCGGGAGCCCAGATTTACAATGAGCAGTTCTTC.

This clone showed up just once. The gene calls are TRBV6-2 or TRBV6-3 and TRBJ2-7; TRBD1 agrees at 9 bases. In germline, CDR1 is MNHEY, CDR2 SVGEGT. J gave up 3 bases and V 5 bases, and 8 bases lay outside the gene matches. This CDR3 is built from 15 residues. CDR3 DNA sequence: TGTGCCAGCAGTCAATCGGGACAGGGCAACTACGAGCAGTACTTC. Translation: CASSQSGQGNYEQYF.